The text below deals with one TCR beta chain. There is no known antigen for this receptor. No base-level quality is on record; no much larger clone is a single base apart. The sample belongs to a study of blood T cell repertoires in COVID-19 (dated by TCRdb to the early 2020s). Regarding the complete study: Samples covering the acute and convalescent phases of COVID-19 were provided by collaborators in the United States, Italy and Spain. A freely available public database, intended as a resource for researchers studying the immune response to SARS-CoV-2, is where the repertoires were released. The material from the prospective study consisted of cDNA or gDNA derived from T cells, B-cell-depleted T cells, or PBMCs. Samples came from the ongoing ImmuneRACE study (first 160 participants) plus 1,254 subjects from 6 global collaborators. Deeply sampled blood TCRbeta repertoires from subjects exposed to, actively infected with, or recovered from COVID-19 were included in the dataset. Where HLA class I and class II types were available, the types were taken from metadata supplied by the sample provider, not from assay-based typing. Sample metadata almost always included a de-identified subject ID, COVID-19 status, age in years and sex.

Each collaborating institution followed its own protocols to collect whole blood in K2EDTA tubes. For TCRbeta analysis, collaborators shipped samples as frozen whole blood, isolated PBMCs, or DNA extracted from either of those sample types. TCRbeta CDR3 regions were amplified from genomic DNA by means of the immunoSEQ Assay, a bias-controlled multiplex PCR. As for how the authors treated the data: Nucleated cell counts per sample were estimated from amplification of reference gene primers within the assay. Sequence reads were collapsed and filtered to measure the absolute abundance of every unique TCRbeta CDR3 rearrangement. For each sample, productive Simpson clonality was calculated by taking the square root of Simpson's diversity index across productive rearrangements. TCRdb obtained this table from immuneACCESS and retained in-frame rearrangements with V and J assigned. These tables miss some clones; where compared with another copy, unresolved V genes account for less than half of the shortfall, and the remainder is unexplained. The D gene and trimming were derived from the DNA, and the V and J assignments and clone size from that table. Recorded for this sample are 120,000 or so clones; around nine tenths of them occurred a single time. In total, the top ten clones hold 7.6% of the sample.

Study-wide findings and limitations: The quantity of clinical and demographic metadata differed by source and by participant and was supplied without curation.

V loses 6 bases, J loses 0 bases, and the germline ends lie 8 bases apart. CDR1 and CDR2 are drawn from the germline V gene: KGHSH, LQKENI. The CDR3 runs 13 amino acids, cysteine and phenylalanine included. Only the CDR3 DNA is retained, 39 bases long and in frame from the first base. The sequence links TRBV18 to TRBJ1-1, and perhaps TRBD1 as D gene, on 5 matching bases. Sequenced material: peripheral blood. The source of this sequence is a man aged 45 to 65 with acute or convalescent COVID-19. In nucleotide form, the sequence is TGTGCCAGCTCCCAGGGCCTGAACACTGAAGCTTTCTTT. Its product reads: CASSQGLNTEAFF. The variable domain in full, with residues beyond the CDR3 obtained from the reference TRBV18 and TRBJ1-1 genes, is NAGVMQNPRHLVRRRGQEARLRCSPMKGHSHVYWYRQLPEEGLKFMVYLQKENIIDESGMPKERFSAEFPKEGPSILRIQQVVRGDSAAYFCASSQGLNTEAFFGQGTRLTVV.